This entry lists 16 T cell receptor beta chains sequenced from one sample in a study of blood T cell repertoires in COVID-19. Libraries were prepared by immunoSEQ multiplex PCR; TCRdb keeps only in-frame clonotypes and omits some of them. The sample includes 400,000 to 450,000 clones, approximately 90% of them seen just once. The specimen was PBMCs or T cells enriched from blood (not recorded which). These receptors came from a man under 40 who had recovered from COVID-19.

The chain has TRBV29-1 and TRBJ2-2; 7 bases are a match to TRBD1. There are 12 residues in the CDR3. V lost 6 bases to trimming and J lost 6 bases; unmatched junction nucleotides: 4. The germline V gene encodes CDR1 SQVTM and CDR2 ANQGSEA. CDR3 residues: CSVQDRAGELFF. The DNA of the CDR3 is TGCAGCGTCCAAGACAGGGCCGGGGAGCTGTTTTTT.

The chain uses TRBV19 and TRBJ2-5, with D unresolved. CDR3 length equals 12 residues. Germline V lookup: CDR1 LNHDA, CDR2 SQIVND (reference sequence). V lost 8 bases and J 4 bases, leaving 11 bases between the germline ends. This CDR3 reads CASGRSRETQYF. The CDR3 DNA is TGTGCCAGTGGCAGATCTCGAGAGACCCAGTACTTC.

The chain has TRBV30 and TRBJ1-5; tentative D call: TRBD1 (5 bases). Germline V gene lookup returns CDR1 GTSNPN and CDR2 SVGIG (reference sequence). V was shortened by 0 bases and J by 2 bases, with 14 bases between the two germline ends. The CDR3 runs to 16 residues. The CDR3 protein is CAWSVQGHGGNQPQHF. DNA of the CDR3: TGTGCCTGGAGTGTTCAAGGACACGGAGGCAATCAGCCCCAGCATTTT.

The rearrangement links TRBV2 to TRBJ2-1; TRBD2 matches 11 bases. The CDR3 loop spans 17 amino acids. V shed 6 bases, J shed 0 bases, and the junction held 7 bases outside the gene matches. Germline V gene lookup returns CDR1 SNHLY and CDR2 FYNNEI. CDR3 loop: CASRSLAGGRSYNEQFF. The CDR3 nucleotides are TGTGCCAGCAGGTCTCTAGCGGGAGGCCGCTCCTACAATGAGCAGTTCTTC.

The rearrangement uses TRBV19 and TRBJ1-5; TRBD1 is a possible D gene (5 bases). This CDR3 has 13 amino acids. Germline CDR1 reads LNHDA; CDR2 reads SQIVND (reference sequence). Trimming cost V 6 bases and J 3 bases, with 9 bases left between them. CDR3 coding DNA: TGTGCCAGTAGCAGACAGCACAATCAGCCCCAGCATTTT. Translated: CASSRQHNQPQHF.

The CDR3 loop reads CASSLAAGVGVDTQYF. The CDR3 DNA follows: TGTGCCAGCAGCTTAGCGGCGGGCGTCGGAGTAGATACGCAGTATTTT. The V and J genes are TRBV11-2 and TRBJ2-3, with D perhaps matching TRBD2 (5 bases). This CDR3 comprises 16 residues. Germline loops: CDR1 SGHAT, CDR2 FQNNGV. Trimming left V 1 base short and J 5 bases short, with 16 bases between.

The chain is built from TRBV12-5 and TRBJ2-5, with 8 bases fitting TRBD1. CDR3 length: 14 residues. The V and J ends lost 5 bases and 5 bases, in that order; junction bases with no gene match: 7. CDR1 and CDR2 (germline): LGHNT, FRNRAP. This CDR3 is CASGHEDRAETQYF. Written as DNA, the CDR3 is TGTGCTAGTGGTCATGAGGACAGGGCCGAGACCCAGTACTTC.

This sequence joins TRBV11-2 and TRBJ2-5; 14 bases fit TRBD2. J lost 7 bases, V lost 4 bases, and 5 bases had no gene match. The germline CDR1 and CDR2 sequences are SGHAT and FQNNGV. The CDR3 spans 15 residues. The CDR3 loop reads CASSSGLAGGGTQYF. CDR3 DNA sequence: TGTGCCAGCAGCTCCGGACTAGCGGGAGGAGGGACCCAGTACTTC.

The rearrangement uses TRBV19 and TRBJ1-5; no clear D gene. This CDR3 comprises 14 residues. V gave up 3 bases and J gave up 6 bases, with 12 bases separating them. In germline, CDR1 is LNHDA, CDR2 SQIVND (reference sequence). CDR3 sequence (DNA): TGTGCCAGTAGTATGGCAGGATTTGGTCAGCCCCAGCATTTT. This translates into CASSMAGFGQPQHF.

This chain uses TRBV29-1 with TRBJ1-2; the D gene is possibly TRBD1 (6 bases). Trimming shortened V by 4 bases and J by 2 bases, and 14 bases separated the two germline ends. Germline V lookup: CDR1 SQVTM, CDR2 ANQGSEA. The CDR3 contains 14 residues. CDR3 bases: TGCAGCGTTGGGACGACAGGAGCCAACTATGGCTACACCTTC. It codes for CSVGTTGANYGYTF.

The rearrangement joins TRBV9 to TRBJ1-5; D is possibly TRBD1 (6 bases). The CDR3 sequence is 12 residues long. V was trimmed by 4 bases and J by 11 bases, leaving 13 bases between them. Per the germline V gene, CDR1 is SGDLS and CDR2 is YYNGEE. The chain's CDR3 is CASSTTNRAQHF. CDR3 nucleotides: TGTGCCAGCAGCACCACAAACAGGGCCCAGCATTTT.

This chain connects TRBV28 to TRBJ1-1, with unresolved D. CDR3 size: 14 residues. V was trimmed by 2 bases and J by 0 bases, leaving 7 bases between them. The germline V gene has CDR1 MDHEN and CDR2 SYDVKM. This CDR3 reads CASSLADMNTEAFF. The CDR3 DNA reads TGTGCCAGCAGTTTAGCAGATATGAACACTGAAGCTTTCTTT.

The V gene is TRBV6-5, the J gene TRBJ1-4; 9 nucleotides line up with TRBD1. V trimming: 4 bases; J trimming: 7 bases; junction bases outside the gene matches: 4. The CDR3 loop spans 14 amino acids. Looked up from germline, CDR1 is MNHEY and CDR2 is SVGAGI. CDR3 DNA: TGTGCCAGCAGTTCCGGGACAGGGTTTGAAAAACTGTTTTTT. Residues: CASSSGTGFEKLFF.

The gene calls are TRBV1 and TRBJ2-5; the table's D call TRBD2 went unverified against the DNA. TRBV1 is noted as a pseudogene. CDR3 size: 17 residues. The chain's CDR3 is CTSSQDASGNRPETQYF. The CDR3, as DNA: TGCACCAGCAGCCAAGATGCTAGCGGGAACCGTCCGGAGACCCAGTACTTC.

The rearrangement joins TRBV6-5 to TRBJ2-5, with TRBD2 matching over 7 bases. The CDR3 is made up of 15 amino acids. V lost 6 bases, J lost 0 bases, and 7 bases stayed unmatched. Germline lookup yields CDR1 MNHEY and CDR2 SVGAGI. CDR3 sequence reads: CASRSLRGNQETQYF. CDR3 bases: TGTGCCAGCAGATCTTTGCGGGGGAACCAAGAGACCCAGTACTTC.

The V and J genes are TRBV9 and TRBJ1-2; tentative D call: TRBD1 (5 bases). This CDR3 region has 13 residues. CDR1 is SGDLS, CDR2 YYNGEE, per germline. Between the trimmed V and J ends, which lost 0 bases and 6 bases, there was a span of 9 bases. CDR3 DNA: TGTGCCAGCAGCGTAGTGGACAAAAATGGCTACACCTTC. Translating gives CASSVVDKNGYTF.